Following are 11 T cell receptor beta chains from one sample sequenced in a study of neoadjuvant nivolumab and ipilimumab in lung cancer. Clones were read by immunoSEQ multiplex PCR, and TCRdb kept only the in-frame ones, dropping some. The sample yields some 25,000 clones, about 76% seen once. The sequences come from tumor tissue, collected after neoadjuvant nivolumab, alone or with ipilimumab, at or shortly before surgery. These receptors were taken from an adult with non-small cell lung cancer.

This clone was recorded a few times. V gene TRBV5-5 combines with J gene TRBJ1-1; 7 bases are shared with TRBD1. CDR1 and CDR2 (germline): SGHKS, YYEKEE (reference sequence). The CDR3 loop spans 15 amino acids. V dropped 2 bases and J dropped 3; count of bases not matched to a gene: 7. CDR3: CASSLGGAYDTEAFF. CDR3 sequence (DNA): TGTGCCAGCAGCTTAGGGGGCGCCTACGACACTGAAGCTTTCTTT. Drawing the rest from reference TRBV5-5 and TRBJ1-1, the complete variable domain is DAGVTQSPTHLIKTRGQQVTLRCSPISGHKSVSWYQQVLGQGPQFIFQYYEKEERGRGNFPDRFSARQFPNYSSELNVNALLLGDSALYLCASSLGGAYDTEAFFGQGTRLTVV.

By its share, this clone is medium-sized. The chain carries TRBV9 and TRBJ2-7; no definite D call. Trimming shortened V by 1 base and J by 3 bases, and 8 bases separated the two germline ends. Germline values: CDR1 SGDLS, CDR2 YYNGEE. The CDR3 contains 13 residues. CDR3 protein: CASSVTAGYEQYF. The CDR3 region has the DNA TGTGCCAGCAGCGTAACCGCCGGCTACGAGCAGTACTTC.

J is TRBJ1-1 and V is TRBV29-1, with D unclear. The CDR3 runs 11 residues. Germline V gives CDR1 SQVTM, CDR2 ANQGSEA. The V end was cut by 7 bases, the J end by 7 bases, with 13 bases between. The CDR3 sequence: CSARTEIEAFF. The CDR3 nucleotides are TGCAGCGCCAGGACTGAAATTGAAGCTTTCTTT.

The CDR3 reads CASSFKGGASPLHF. DNA of the CDR3: TGTGCCAGCAGCTTCAAAGGGGGAGCTTCACCCCTCCACTTT. The V gene is TRBV5-6, the J gene TRBJ1-6; D may be TRBD1 (6 bases). Germline CDR1 and CDR2: SGHDT and YYEEEE. Trimming pared 2 bases from V and 9 bases from J, leaving 12 bases between. CDR3 length: 14 residues.

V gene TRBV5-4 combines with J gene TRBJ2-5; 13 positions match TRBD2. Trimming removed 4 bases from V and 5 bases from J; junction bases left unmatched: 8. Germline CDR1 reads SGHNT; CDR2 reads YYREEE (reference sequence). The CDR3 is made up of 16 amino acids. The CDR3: CASSPTSGGREETQYF. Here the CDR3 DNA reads TGTGCCAGCAGCCCGACTAGCGGGGGGCGGGAGGAGACCCAGTACTTC.

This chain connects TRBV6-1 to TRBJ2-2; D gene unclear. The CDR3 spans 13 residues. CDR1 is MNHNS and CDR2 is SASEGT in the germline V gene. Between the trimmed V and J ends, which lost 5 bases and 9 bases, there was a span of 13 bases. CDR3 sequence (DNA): TGTGCCAGCAGTCCCAGCGCGATGAGGGAGCTGTTTTTT. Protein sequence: CASSPSAMRELFF.

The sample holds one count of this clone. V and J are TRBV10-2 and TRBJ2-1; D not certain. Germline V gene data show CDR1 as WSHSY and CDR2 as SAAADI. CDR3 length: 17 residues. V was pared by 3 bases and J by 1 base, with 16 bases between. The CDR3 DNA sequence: TGCGCCAGCAGTGACCCTTTAACAGTCAGGTCCTACAATGAGCAGTTCTTC. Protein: CASSDPLTVRSYNEQFF.

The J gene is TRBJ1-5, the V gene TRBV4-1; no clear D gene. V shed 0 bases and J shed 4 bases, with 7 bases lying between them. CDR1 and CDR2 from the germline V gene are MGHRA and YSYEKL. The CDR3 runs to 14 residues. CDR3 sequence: CASSQEGGNQPQHF. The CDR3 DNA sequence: TGCGCCAGCAGCCAAGAAGGAGGAAATCAGCCCCAGCATTTT.

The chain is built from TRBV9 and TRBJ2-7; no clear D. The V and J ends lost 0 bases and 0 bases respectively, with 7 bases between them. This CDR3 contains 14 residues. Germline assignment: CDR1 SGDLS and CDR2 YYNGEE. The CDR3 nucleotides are TGTGCCAGCAGCGTAGGGGGATACTCCTACGAGCAGTACTTC. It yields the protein CASSVGGYSYEQYF. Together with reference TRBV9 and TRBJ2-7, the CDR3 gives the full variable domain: DSGVTQTPKHLITATGQRVTLRCSPRSGDLSVYWYQQSLDQGLQFLIQYYNGEERAKGNILERFSAQQFPDLHSELNLSSLELGDSALYFCASSVGGYSYEQYFGPGTRLTVT.

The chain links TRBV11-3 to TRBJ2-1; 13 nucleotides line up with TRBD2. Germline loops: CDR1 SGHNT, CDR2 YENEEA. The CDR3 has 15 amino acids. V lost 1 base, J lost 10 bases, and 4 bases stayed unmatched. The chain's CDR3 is CASSLATSGGVEQFF. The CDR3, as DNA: TGTGCCAGCAGCTTAGCAACTAGCGGGGGGGTCGAGCAGTTCTTC.

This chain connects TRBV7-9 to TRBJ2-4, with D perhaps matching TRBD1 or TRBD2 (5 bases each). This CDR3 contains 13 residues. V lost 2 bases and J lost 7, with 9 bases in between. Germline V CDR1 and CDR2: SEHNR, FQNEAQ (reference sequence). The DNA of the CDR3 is TGTGCCAGCAGCTTAAACGGGGCGAACATTCAGTACTTC. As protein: CASSLNGANIQYF. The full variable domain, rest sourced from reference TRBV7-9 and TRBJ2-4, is DTGVSQNPRHKITKRGQNVTFRCDPISEHNRLYWYRQTLGQGPEFLTYFQNEAQLEKSRLLSDRFSAERPKGSFSTLEIQRTEQGDSAMYLCASSLNGANIQYFGAGTRLSVL.